One sample yielded the 28 T cell receptor beta chains listed below, sequenced in a study of cytomegalovirus exposure and HLA in healthy donors. PCR was performed using 60 Vbeta and 13 Jbeta primers. Clones were read by immunoSEQ multiplex PCR, and TCRdb kept only the in-frame ones, dropping some. The profile shows about 160,000 clones, about 85% of them singletons. The sequenced sample consisted of PBMCs. The receptors here all came from a man between 18 and 29 years old in good health and CMV-seronegative.

The chain has TRBV6-1 and TRBJ2-2; possibly TRBD1 for D (5 bases). CDR3 length: 14 amino acids. V gave up 5 bases and J gave up 5 bases, with 12 bases separating them. Germline-derived CDR1 and CDR2 are MNHNS and SASEGT. Here the CDR3 reads CASSYNRRTGELFF. As DNA, the CDR3 is TGTGCCAGCAGTTATAACAGGCGAACCGGGGAGCTGTTTTTT.

The genes are TRBV27 and TRBJ1-5, with a tentative D call TRBD1 (5 bases). The germline V gene encodes CDR1 MNHEY and CDR2 SMNVEV (reference sequence). CDR3 length: 16 residues. Trimming stripped 4 bases from V and 5 bases from J, with 18 bases between. The CDR3 nucleotides read TGTGCCAGCAGTTCGGCCTCCGGGGGGAGGGATCAGCCCCAGCATTTT. Amino acid sequence: CASSSASGGRDQPQHF.

This chain links TRBV4-3 with TRBJ1-5; D gene ambiguous. The V gene lost 1 base and the J gene lost 2 bases, with 3 bases spanning the gap. The CDR3 is 13 residues long. Germline lookup yields CDR1 LGHNA and CDR2 YSLEER. The CDR3 protein is CASSQGGNQPQHF. The CDR3 nucleotides read TGCGCCAGCAGCCAAGGCGGCAATCAGCCCCAGCATTTT.

A remark on this clone: At the DNA level, this CDR3 is encoded by other sequences in the same sample as well. The V and J genes are TRBV19 and TRBJ1-2; no clear D gene. The germline V and J ends were trimmed by 3 bases and 2 bases, with 10 bases remaining between them. There are 14 residues in the CDR3. Germline V gene lookup returns CDR1 LNHDA and CDR2 SQIVND (reference sequence). In DNA form, the CDR3 reads TGTGCCAGTAGTATCGGGAGGGAAAACTATGGCTACACCTTC. It specifies CASSIGRENYGYTF.

The rearrangement links TRBV27 to TRBJ2-2, with 7 bases matching TRBD1. Trimming cost V 5 bases and J 5 bases; bases outside gene matches: 11. Germline assignment: CDR1 MNHEY and CDR2 SMNVEV (reference sequence). This CDR3 is 16 amino acids long. The CDR3 reads CASSLTGVLGTGELFF. Here the CDR3 DNA reads TGTGCCAGCAGTCTAACAGGGGTGTTGGGTACCGGGGAGCTGTTTTTT.

V usage is TRBV18 and J usage is TRBJ1-5; no clear D gene. The V gene's germline CDR1 is KGHSH and CDR2 LQKENI. The CDR3 covers 14 residues. Trimming removed 3 bases from V and 1 base from J, with 7 bases in between. The CDR3 DNA is TGTGCCAGCTCACCGGGCAGGAGCAATCAGCCCCAGCATTTT. It encodes CASSPGRSNQPQHF.

CDR3 sequence reads: CASSATGYEQYF. CDR3 DNA: TGTGCCAGCAGTGCTACCGGCTACGAGCAGTACTTC. The V gene is TRBV6-5, the J gene TRBJ2-7; D is ambiguous. The germline V gene encodes CDR1 MNHEY and CDR2 SVGAGI. The CDR3 is made up of 12 amino acids. V shed 5 bases and J shed 3 bases, with 8 bases lying between them.

The V gene is TRBV27, the J gene TRBJ2-7; D call uncertain. Germline CDR1 and CDR2: MNHEY and SMNVEV (reference sequence). V dropped 5 bases and J dropped 0 bases, with 5 bases sitting between them. This CDR3 is 12 amino acids long. This CDR3 reads CASSPNSYEQYF. As DNA, the CDR3 is TGTGCCAGCAGTCCAAACTCCTACGAGCAGTACTTC.

This CDR3 reads CAISDRQGGNTGELFF. The CDR3 DNA follows: TGTGCCATCAGTGACCGGCAGGGGGGGAACACCGGGGAGCTGTTTTTT. This chain uses TRBV10-3 with TRBJ2-2; D is possibly TRBD1 (7 bases). This CDR3 is built from 16 residues. Germline assignment: CDR1 ENHRY and CDR2 SYGVKD. Trimming took 3 bases from V and 1 from J, leaving 12 bases between them.

The chain is built from TRBV6-5 and TRBJ1-2; 7 bases are shared with TRBD1. Trimming removed 7 bases from V and 3 bases from J; junction bases left unmatched: 5. There are 13 residues in the CDR3. CDR1 is MNHEY and CDR2 is SVGAGI in the germline V gene. In DNA form, the CDR3 reads TGTGCCAGCAAGGCAGGGGGAGACTATGGCTACACCTTC. Amino acid sequence: CASKAGGDYGYTF.

The chain is built from TRBV2 and TRBJ2-7; TRBD1 aligns across 7 bases. The CDR3 covers 14 residues. The junction had 11 bases not matched to a gene; V was cut back by 7 bases and J by 5 bases. The V gene's germline CDR1 is SNHLY and CDR2 FYNNEI. The CDR3 sequence: CASTRGTAGNEQYF. In nucleotides, the CDR3 is TGTGCCAGCACGAGGGGGACAGCCGGCAACGAGCAGTACTTC. Full variable domain (missing parts from reference TRBV2 and TRBJ2-7): EPEVTQTPSHQVTQMGQEVILRCVPISNHLYFYWYRQILGQKVEFLVSFYNNEISEKSEIFDDQFSVERPDGSNFTLKIRSTKLEDSAMYFCASTRGTAGNEQYFGPGTRLTVT.

CDR3 region: CASSDGTSGYNEQFF. The CDR3 DNA follows: TGTGCCAGCAGTGACGGGACTAGCGGTTACAATGAGCAGTTCTTC. The chain joins TRBV6-4 to TRBJ2-1, with TRBD2 matching over 11 bases. The V and J ends lost 2 bases and 4 bases, in that order; junction bases with no gene match: 1. The CDR3 has 15 amino acids. Germline assignment: CDR1 MRHNA and CDR2 SNTAGT.

The rearrangement joins TRBV5-6 to TRBJ1-6; no clear D. V lost 3 bases to trimming and J lost 0 bases, with 16 bases between them. The CDR3 is made up of 18 amino acids. Germline loops: CDR1 SGHDT, CDR2 YYEEEE. The CDR3: CASSSPDSGSSYNSPLHF. CDR3 nucleotide sequence: TGTGCCAGCAGCTCGCCCGACTCCGGGAGCTCCTATAATTCACCCCTCCACTTT.

The genes are TRBV10-3 and TRBJ1-6, with 11 bases lining up with TRBD1. The length of the CDR3 is 15 residues. With 4 bases clipped from V and 9 bases from J, the junction kept 5 bases outside the gene matches. CDR1 is ENHRY, CDR2 SYGVKD, per germline. Written as DNA, the CDR3 is TGTGCCATCAGTGTTTCAGGGACAGGGGGTTCACCCCTCCACTTT. Amino acid sequence: CAISVSGTGGSPLHF.

The rearrangement links TRBV27 to TRBJ2-3; TRBD2 aligns across 8 bases. Trimming at V came to 0 bases and at J to 5 bases, leaving 1 base not matched to a gene. Germline V gene sequence: CDR1 MNHEY, CDR2 SMNVEV (reference sequence). The CDR3 has 14 amino acids. The CDR3 coding sequence is TGTGCCAGCAGTTTATCTCTAGCGGGAGATACGCAGTATTTT. Amino acids: CASSLSLAGDTQYF.

In this sample, this clone turned up once. The genes are TRBV5-1 and TRBJ2-2; 9 positions match TRBD1. Per germline, CDR1 SGHRS and CDR2 YFSETQ. J lost 7 bases, V lost 4 bases, and 11 bases had no gene match. The CDR3 has 16 amino acids. This CDR3 reads CASSPRLQGAFGELFF. CDR3 bases: TGCGCCAGCAGCCCCCGATTACAGGGGGCGTTCGGGGAGCTGTTTTTT.

CDR3 amino acids: CASSQTPLSSGAYNEQFF. For the CDR3, the DNA is TGCGCCAGCAGCCAAACCCCGTTGTCTAGCGGGGCCTACAATGAGCAGTTCTTC. The V gene is TRBV4-3, the J gene TRBJ2-1, with TRBD2 matching 9 bases. Germline CDR1 reads LGHNA; CDR2 reads YSLEER. V was clipped by 2 bases and J by 2 bases; unmatched bases: 10. This CDR3 is built from 18 residues.

CDR3: CASSPQSSGFEQYF. CDR3 DNA: TGTGCCAGCAGTCCACAATCCTCAGGGTTCGAGCAGTACTTC. The V gene is TRBV6-5, the J gene TRBJ2-7; the D gene is possibly TRBD1 (5 bases). V lost 5 bases and J 6 bases, leaving 17 bases between the germline ends. Germline V gene lookup returns CDR1 MNHEY and CDR2 SVGAGI. The CDR3 is made up of 14 amino acids.

The J gene is TRBJ1-3, the V gene TRBV28; no definite D call. Looked up from germline, CDR1 is MDHEN and CDR2 is SYDVKM. Between the trimmed V and J ends, which lost 6 bases and 0 bases, there was a span of 15 bases. The CDR3 runs to 16 residues. The CDR3: CASSPPRAVSGNTIYF. CDR3 DNA: TGTGCCAGCAGCCCCCCGCGTGCTGTCTCTGGAAACACCATATATTTT.

V usage is TRBV5-1 and J usage is TRBJ1-6; D is perhaps TRBD1 (5 bases). Germline V gene lookup returns CDR1 SGHRS and CDR2 YFSETQ. The CDR3 sequence is 16 residues long. The V end lost 5 bases, the J end lost 4 bases, and 16 bases lay between the germline ends. DNA of the CDR3: TGCGCCAGCAGTCTAGATGGGGCCGCTTATAATTCACCCCTCCACTTT. Amino acid sequence: CASSLDGAAYNSPLHF.

This chain joins TRBV27 and TRBJ2-7; 8 bases are shared with TRBD1. CDR3 length: 16 residues. Germline trimming cut 6 bases from V and 3 bases from J; bases unmatched to any gene: 13. Germline loops: CDR1 MNHEY, CDR2 SMNVEV (reference sequence). CDR3 sequence (DNA): TGTGCCAGCAGCCGCATTTACCGGGACAGGAACTACGAGCAGTACTTC. This encodes CASSRIYRDRNYEQYF.

The chain employs TRBV7-2 and TRBJ1-1; D may be TRBD1 (5 bases). Germline CDR1 is SGHTA and CDR2 is FQGNSA. CDR3 length equals 14 residues. Trimming left V 6 bases short and J 5 bases short, with 16 bases between. The CDR3 bases are TGTGCCAGCAGTTATACTTTAAAGGGGACTGAAGCTTTCTTT. It yields the protein CASSYTLKGTEAFF.

V usage is TRBV5-1 and J usage is TRBJ2-1; the match to TRBD2 covers 12 bases. CDR3 length: 15 residues. The germline V gene encodes CDR1 SGHRS and CDR2 YFSETQ. V lost 1 base to trimming and J lost 6 bases; unmatched junction nucleotides: 2. The CDR3 sequence: CASSLSLAGGNEQFF. DNA of the CDR3: TGCGCCAGCAGCTTGTCACTAGCGGGAGGCAATGAGCAGTTCTTC. Together with reference TRBV5-1 and TRBJ2-1, the CDR3 gives the full variable domain: KAGVTQTPRYLIKTRGQQVTLSCSPISGHRSVSWYQQTPGQGLQFLFEYFSETQRNKGNFPGRFSGRQFSNSRSEMNVSTLELGDSALYLCASSLSLAGGNEQFFGPGTRLTVL.

The chain is built from TRBV5-5 and TRBJ2-6; D uncertain. Germline values: CDR1 SGHKS, CDR2 YYEKEE (reference sequence). The V end lost 4 bases, the J end lost 4 bases, and 9 bases lay between the germline ends. CDR3 length: 14 amino acids. The CDR3: CASSPTFGANVLTF. The CDR3 DNA reads as TGTGCCAGCAGCCCTACCTTCGGGGCCAACGTCCTGACTTTC.

This clone has more than one count but fewer than ten. The rearrangement joins TRBV2 to TRBJ2-5, with a tentative D call TRBD1 (6 bases). The germline V gene has CDR1 SNHLY and CDR2 FYNNEI. V was trimmed by 5 bases and J by 2 bases, leaving 9 bases between them. The CDR3 contains 13 residues. CDR3 nucleotide sequence: TGTGCCAGCAGTAGGACAGAACAAGAGACCCAGTACTTC. Its protein is CASSRTEQETQYF.

The chain links TRBV5-1 to TRBJ2-2, with unresolved D. CDR3 size: 13 residues. Trimming shortened V by 0 bases and J by 6 bases, and 6 bases separated the two germline ends. Per germline, CDR1 SGHRS and CDR2 YFSETQ. The CDR3 nucleotides read TGCGCCAGCAGCTTGGCTAGTCCCGGGGAGCTGTTTTTT. This codes for CASSLASPGELFF.

This clone was observed a single time. The genes are TRBV2 and TRBJ1-5, with a tentative D call TRBD1 (5 bases). V lost 6 bases, J lost 0 bases, and 12 bases lay in between. CDR3 size: 15 residues. In germline, CDR1 is SNHLY, CDR2 FYNNEI. The CDR3 sequence is CASRVTDYSNQPQHF. The CDR3 DNA is TGTGCCAGCAGGGTGACAGATTATAGCAATCAGCCCCAGCATTTT. Using reference TRBV2 and TRBJ1-5 for the parts outside the CDR3, the full variable domain is EPEVTQTPSHQVTQMGQEVILRCVPISNHLYFYWYRQILGQKVEFLVSFYNNEISEKSEIFDDQFSVERPDGSNFTLKIRSTKLEDSAMYFCASRVTDYSNQPQHFGDGTRLSIL.

The V and J genes are TRBV28 and TRBJ2-1; 9 bases map to TRBD2. V dropped 5 bases and J dropped 4; count of bases not matched to a gene: 9. Germline V CDR1 and CDR2: MDHEN, SYDVKM. The CDR3 runs 16 residues. The CDR3 region has the DNA TGTGCCAGCAGTCGTGTTAGCGGGAGAGTTTACAATGAGCAGTTCTTC. Its translation: CASSRVSGRVYNEQFF. The variable domain in full, completed from reference TRBV28 and TRBJ2-1, reads DVKVTQSSRYLVKRTGEKVFLECVQDMDHENMFWYRQDPGLGLRLIYFSYDVKMKEKGDIPEGYSVSREKKERFSLILESASTNQTSMYLCASSRVSGRVYNEQFFGPGTRLTVL.